This T cell receptor (beta chain) was identified in a study of blood T cells in healthy people across ages. A second PCR, run for roughly 7 to 11 cycles, used a sample-barcoded 5' primer plus a J-beta primer mix. Using its own MiXCR run on the 5' RACE reads, TCRdb lists one record per CDR3 protein. This table has approximately 1,000,000 distinct CDR3 sequences, less than 45% appearing once. Trimming stripped 3 bases from V and 5 bases from J, with 15 bases between. The CDR3 consists of 15 residues. The J gene is TRBJ2-3, the V gene TRBV12-3 or TRBV12-4, with D perhaps TRBD2 (6 bases). Sequencing was carried out using blood. This sequence originates from a man younger than 30 in good health. The chain's CDR3 is CASSLVGPGGDTQYF. CDR3 coding DNA: TGTGCCAGCAGTTTGGTCGGACCCGGGGGAGATACGCAGTATTTT.